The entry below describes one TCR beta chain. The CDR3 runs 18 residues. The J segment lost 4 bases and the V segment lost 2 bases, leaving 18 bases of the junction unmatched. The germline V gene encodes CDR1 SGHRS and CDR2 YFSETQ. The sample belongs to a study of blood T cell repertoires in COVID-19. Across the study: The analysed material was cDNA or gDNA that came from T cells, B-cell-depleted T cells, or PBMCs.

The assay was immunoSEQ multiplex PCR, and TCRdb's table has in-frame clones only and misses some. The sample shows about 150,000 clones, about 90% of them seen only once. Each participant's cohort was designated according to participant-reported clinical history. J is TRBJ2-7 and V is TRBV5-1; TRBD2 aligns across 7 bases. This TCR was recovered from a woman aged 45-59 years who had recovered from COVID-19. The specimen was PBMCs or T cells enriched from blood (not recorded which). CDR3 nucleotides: TGCGCCAGCAGCTTAAGAAGCGGTTCCGGCGGGAGTCTGTACGAGCAGTACTTC. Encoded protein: CASSLRSGSGGSLYEQYF.